This TCR beta chain was sequenced in a study of blood T cell repertoires in COVID-19. At the level of the study: Material from acute and convalescent COVID-19 was sourced from the United States, Italy and Spain.

Adults between about 18 and 95 years of age took part from 24 US areas. CDR1 is MNHEY and CDR2 is SVGEGT in the germline V gene. CDR3 length: 15 amino acids. With 0 bases clipped from V and 1 base from J, the junction kept 0 bases outside the gene matches. As handled by the study authors: It was from reference gene primer amplification that nucleated cell counts were estimated. Clones were read by immunoSEQ multiplex PCR, and TCRdb kept only the in-frame ones, dropping some. That table furnishes V, J and clone size, whereas the DNA furnished D and trimming. The sample includes hundreds of thousands of clones, roughly 85% of them seen just once. The table lists this clone with many counts.

Sequencing input: PBMCs or T cells enriched from blood (not recorded which). The rearrangement uses TRBV6-2 or TRBV6-3 and TRBJ2-3; 8 bases agree with TRBD2. The TCR was taken from a woman in her 30s who had been exposed to COVID-19. The DNA for the CDR3 is TGTGCCAGCAGTTACTCTAGCGGGGGCACAGATACGCAGTATTTT. It yields the protein CASSYSSGGTDTQYF.